Shown below are 6 T cell receptor beta chains from a single sample sequenced in a study of blood T cell repertoires in COVID-19. Only in-frame clones appear in the TCRdb table, and some are missing; sequencing was by immunoSEQ multiplex PCR. The top ten hold over 2% of the sample, which has about 270,000 clones, around 91% seen once. The sequenced sample was PBMCs or T cells enriched from blood (not recorded which). The receptors derive from a woman between 18 and 29 years old who had recovered from COVID-19.

J is TRBJ1-4 and V is TRBV4-1, with 7 bases aligning to TRBD1. The CDR3 runs to 15 residues. After removal of 2 bases from V and 4 bases from J, the junction contained 4 bases not matched to a gene. Per the germline V gene, CDR1 is MGHRA and CDR2 is YSYEKL. The CDR3 loop reads CASSQPGQRNEKLFF. The CDR3 bases are TGCGCCAGCAGCCAACCGGGACAGCGTAATGAAAAACTGTTTTTT.

This chain joins TRBV13 and TRBJ2-5; 10 bases agree with TRBD2. Losses at the gene ends were 0 bases for V and 2 bases for J; bases not matched to a gene: 3. This CDR3 contains 16 residues. Germline values: CDR1 PRHDT, CDR2 FYEKMQ (reference sequence). CDR3 region: CASSLGLAGEQETQYF. In DNA, the CDR3 is TGTGCCAGCAGCTTAGGCCTAGCGGGGGAACAAGAGACCCAGTACTTC.

The chain links TRBV24-1 to TRBJ2-1; 13 bases line up with TRBD2. CDR1 and CDR2 from the germline V gene are KGHDR and SFDVKD. This CDR3 comprises 16 residues. V shed 5 bases and J 6 bases; nucleotides not matched to a gene: 6. The CDR3 DNA is TGTGCCACCAGTGGTTACGGGACTAGCGGGGCCAATGAGCAGTTCTTC. Its translation: CATSGYGTSGANEQFF.

The rearrangement links TRBV9 to TRBJ2-1, with a possible D match to TRBD2 (6 bases). The CDR3 extends over 17 amino acids. The germline CDR1 and CDR2 sequences are SGDLS and YYNGEE. Trimming removed 3 bases from V and 0 bases from J, with 16 bases in between. CDR3 sequence reads: CASSAGLLISSYNEQFF. CDR3 in DNA: TGTGCCAGCAGCGCGGGACTTCTCATAAGCTCCTACAATGAGCAGTTCTTC. The full variable domain, completed using reference TRBV9 and TRBJ2-1, is DSGVTQTPKHLITATGQRVTLRCSPRSGDLSVYWYQQSLDQGLQFLIQYYNGEERAKGNILERFSAQQFPDLHSELNLSSLELGDSALYFCASSAGLLISSYNEQFFGPGTRLTVL.

The V gene is TRBV9, the J gene TRBJ1-4; D gene ambiguous. The V end was cut by 3 bases, the J end by 8 bases, with 17 bases between. The CDR3 is 15 amino acids. CDR1 SGDLS and CDR2 YYNGEE come from the germline V gene. DNA of the CDR3: TGTGCCAGCAGCGCCGGCAGGCTTCCCGAGGAAAAACTGTTTTTT. It translates to CASSAGRLPEEKLFF.

The chain employs TRBV10-2 and TRBJ2-7; 7 bases line up with TRBD2. V lost 4 bases, J lost 3 bases, and 6 bases stayed unmatched. Germline loops: CDR1 WSHSY, CDR2 SAAADI. There are 14 residues in the CDR3. The CDR3 DNA sequence: TGCGCCAGCAGTGGAGGGCGGGGGATCTACGAGCAGTACTTC. This codes for CASSGGRGIYEQYF.